This entry lists 11 T cell receptor beta chains sequenced from one sample in a study of OX40 agonist ivuxolimab in advanced cancers. Libraries were prepared by immunoSEQ multiplex PCR; TCRdb keeps only in-frame clonotypes and omits some of them. The sample records some 81,000 clones, 65% to 90% being singletons. Here the sequenced sample was CD4+ or CD8+ T cells sorted from blood, taken in a trial of the OX40 agonist ivuxolimab. The receptors derive from an adult with an advanced solid tumor such as melanoma, head and neck, liver or kidney cancer.

V is TRBV7-8 and J is TRBJ2-7, with D hard to call. Germline V lookup: CDR1 SGHVS, CDR2 FQNEAQ. The CDR3 loop spans 14 amino acids. Trimming took off 1 base at V and 4 bases at J, with 11 bases between the two ends. The CDR3 loop reads CASSLVGVGYEQYF. CDR3 coding DNA: TGTGCCAGCAGCTTAGTCGGAGTTGGATACGAGCAGTACTTC.

The V and J genes are TRBV18 and TRBJ2-6; D uncertain. This CDR3 comprises 18 residues. V was cut by 6 bases and J by 0 bases, with 18 bases left in between. Germline V lookup: CDR1 KGHSH, CDR2 LQKENI. CDR3 nucleotide sequence: TGTGCCAGCTCTGAAGACGCGCCCGCACTCTCTGGGGCCAACGTCCTGACTTTC. Translated: CASSEDAPALSGANVLTF.

The V call is TRBV18, the J call TRBJ2-7, with 7 bases fitting TRBD1. This CDR3 region has 16 residues. Trimming cost V 3 bases and J 4 bases; bases outside gene matches: 12. Germline lookup yields CDR1 KGHSH and CDR2 LQKENI. As DNA, the CDR3 is TGTGCCAGCTCACCCCCACCGGGACAGATTAAGTACGAGCAGTACTTC. Protein product: CASSPPPGQIKYEQYF.

This chain links TRBV18 with TRBJ2-2; D gene ambiguous. V dropped 8 bases and J dropped 0 bases, with 10 bases sitting between them. CDR1 and CDR2 from the germline V gene are KGHSH and LQKENI. The CDR3 totals 14 residues. The CDR3 region has the DNA TGTGCCAGCCTCAGTGACGCGAACACCGGGGAGCTGTTTTTT. Protein: CASLSDANTGELFF. The whole variable domain, filled in from reference TRBV18 and TRBJ2-2, reads NAGVMQNPRHLVRRRGQEARLRCSPMKGHSHVYWYRQLPEEGLKFMVYLQKENIIDESGMPKERFSAEFPKEGPSILRIQQVVRGDSAAYFCASLSDANTGELFFGEGSRLTVL.

The CDR3 coding sequence is TGTGCCAGCAGCCCTGCCAGGGGCACAGATACGCAGTATTTT. Its translation is CASSPARGTDTQYF. The genes are TRBV6-5 and TRBJ2-3; the D gene is possibly TRBD1 (5 bases). Trimming took off 6 bases at V and 1 base at J, with 11 bases between the two ends. This CDR3 is 14 amino acids long. Germline V gene lookup returns CDR1 MNHEY and CDR2 SVGAGI.

This clone has more than one count but fewer than ten. The V and J genes are TRBV18 and TRBJ1-1, with D tentatively TRBD1 (6 bases). Trimming left V 5 bases short and J 3 bases short, with 10 bases between. The CDR3 loop spans 13 amino acids. Germline CDR1 KGHSH, CDR2 LQKENI. CDR3 amino acids: CASSAGVDTEAFF. The CDR3 region has the DNA TGTGCCAGCTCAGCAGGGGTTGACACTGAAGCTTTCTTT.

This CDR3 reads CASSQDVGYEQYF. CDR3 nucleotide sequence: TGCGCCAGCAGCCAAGATGTAGGCTACGAGCAGTACTTC. The chain has TRBV4-3 and TRBJ2-7; D is ambiguous. The CDR3 length is 13 residues. Trimming pared 0 bases from V and 3 bases from J, leaving 6 bases between. Germline assignment: CDR1 LGHNA and CDR2 YSLEER.

The CDR3 spells CASTAKGLSYGYTF. CDR3 bases: TGTGCCAGCACCGCTAAGGGACTGAGCTATGGCTACACCTTC. The chain is built from TRBV5-6 and TRBJ1-2; maybe TRBD1 (5 bases). Between the trimmed V and J ends, which lost 6 bases and 4 bases, there was a span of 16 bases. The CDR3 is 14 residues long. Germline V gene data show CDR1 as SGHDT and CDR2 as YYEEEE.

This clone was detected once. The chain is built from TRBV5-1 and TRBJ1-4; D gene ambiguous. The V gene lost 2 bases and the J gene lost 8 bases, with 10 bases spanning the gap. CDR3 length: 13 amino acids. In germline, CDR1 is SGHRS, CDR2 YFSETQ. CDR3 DNA: TGCGCCAGCAGCTTTGGAGGGCGGGAAAAACTGTTTTTT. It specifies CASSFGGREKLFF.

V usage is TRBV7-2 and J usage is TRBJ1-4; D unclear. The germline gives CDR1 SGHTA, CDR2 FQGNSA. V lost 5 bases and J lost 8, with 15 bases in between. The CDR3 spans 14 residues. The CDR3 region is CASSARGDGEKLFF. DNA for the CDR3: TGTGCCAGCAGCGCACGCGGAGATGGGGAAAAACTGTTTTTT.

The chain joins TRBV11-2 to TRBJ1-2; D may be TRBD1 (6 bases). CDR1 is SGHAT, CDR2 FQNNGV, per germline. V lost 5 bases, J lost 8 bases, and 18 bases lay in between. The CDR3 totals 14 residues. The CDR3 region is CASSPGAGSEGYTF. The DNA of the CDR3 is TGTGCCAGCAGCCCAGGGGCGGGGAGCGAGGGCTACACCTTC.